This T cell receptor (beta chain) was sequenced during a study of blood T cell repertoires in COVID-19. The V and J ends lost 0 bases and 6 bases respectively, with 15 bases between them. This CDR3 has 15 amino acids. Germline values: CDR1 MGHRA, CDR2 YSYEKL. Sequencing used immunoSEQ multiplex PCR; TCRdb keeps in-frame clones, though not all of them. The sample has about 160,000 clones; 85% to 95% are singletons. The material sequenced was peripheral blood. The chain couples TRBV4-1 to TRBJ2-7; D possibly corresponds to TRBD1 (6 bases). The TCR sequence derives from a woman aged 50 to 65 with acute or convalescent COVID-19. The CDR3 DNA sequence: TGCGCCAGCAGCCAAGATCAAACAGGGTATTCCGAGCAGTACTTC. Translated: CASSQDQTGYSEQYF.